Listed below are T cell receptor beta chains from one sample, sequenced in a study of post-analysis software for immune sequencing data. TCRdb reanalysed the PCR reads using MiXCR and keeps one entry per CDR3 protein. The sample carries hundreds of thousands of distinct CDR3 sequences, approximately 53% recorded once. Sequencing was carried out using blood. The receptors come from a girl between 10 and 17 years old with multiple sclerosis. CDR3s include the opening cysteine and the closing phenylalanine or tryptophan. Fields, in order: D gene, V gene, CDR3 length, J gene, clone size, CDR3 protein, CDR3 DNA. A D gene is named only where the DNA matches it firmly. Rows give clone size only sometimes, using once, few, many, or a class for an expanded clone.

D: TRBD1
V: TRBV5-1
length: 17
J: TRBJ2-6
size: -
CDR3: CASSLSRDRSGANVLTF
DNA: TGCGCCAGCAGCCTGTCCCGGGACAGGTCCGGGGCCAACGTCCTGACTTTC

D: -
V: TRBV6-1
length: 15
J: TRBJ2-3
size: -
CDR3: CASSERGVGEDTQYF
DNA: TGTGCCAGCAGTGAGAGGGGGGTTGGGGAAGATACGCAGTATTTT

D: -
V: TRBV25-1
length: 14
J: TRBJ2-7
size: -
CDR3: CASSEGHIMNEQYF
DNA: TGTGCCAGCAGTGAGGGACACATAATGAACGAGCAGTACTTC

D: -
V: TRBV6-5
length: 13
J: TRBJ2-5
size: -
CDR3: CASSYGRRETQYF
DNA: TGTGCCAGCAGTTACGGGCGTCGGGAGACCCAGTACTTC

D: -
V: TRBV12-5
length: 13
J: TRBJ2-1
size: -
CDR3: CASGSSGRNEQFF
DNA: TGTGCTAGTGGTTCCTCCGGTAGGAATGAGCAGTTCTTC

D: -
V: TRBV20-1
length: 13
J: TRBJ2-1
size: -
CDR3: CSATDSVAREQFF
DNA: TGCAGTGCTACCGATTCCGTAGCCCGAGAGCAGTTCTTC

D: -
V: TRBV12-3/TRBV12-4
length: 13
J: TRBJ2-1
size: -
CDR3: CASTPRVINEQFF
DNA: TGTGCCAGCACCCCACGGGTGATCAATGAGCAGTTCTTC

D: -
V: TRBV20-1
length: 14
J: TRBJ2-1
size: -
CDR3: CSARVEGSYNEQFF
DNA: TGCAGTGCTAGAGTGGAAGGATCCTACAATGAGCAGTTCTTC

D: -
V: TRBV5-1
length: 15
J: TRBJ2-1
size: -
CDR3: CASSPDHITLGEQFF
DNA: TGCGCCAGCAGCCCCGACCACATAACCTTGGGTGAGCAGTTCTTC

D: -
V: TRBV20-1
length: 12
J: TRBJ2-3
size: -
CDR3: CSDTGYTDTQYF
DNA: TGCAGTGACACGGGATACACAGATACGCAGTATTTT

D: TRBD2
V: TRBV12-3/TRBV12-4
length: 14
J: TRBJ2-7
size: -
CDR3: CASSFGTRGYEQYF
DNA: TGTGCCAGCAGTTTCGGGACTAGGGGCTACGAGCAGTACTTC

D: TRBD2
V: TRBV20-1
length: 16
J: TRBJ2-5
size: -
CDR3: CSARDSLAGVRETQYF
DNA: TGCAGTGCTAGAGATTCGCTAGCGGGAGTACGGGAGACCCAGTACTTC

D: -
V: TRBV12-3/TRBV12-4
length: 14
J: TRBJ2-7
size: -
CDR3: CASSFGGPPLEQYF
DNA: TGTGCCAGCAGTTTCGGGGGCCCTCCCCTCGAGCAGTACTTC

D: TRBD2
V: TRBV3-1
length: 18
J: TRBJ2-2
size: -
CDR3: CASSPLTSGGVRTGELFF
DNA: TGTGCCAGCAGCCCCCTGACTAGCGGGGGGGTACGCACCGGGGAGCTGTTTTTT

D: TRBD1
V: TRBV15
length: 16
J: TRBJ2-7
size: -
CDR3: CATSRGTGTGYNEQYF
DNA: TGTGCCACCAGCAGAGGTACCGGGACAGGGTACAATGAGCAGTACTTC

D: TRBD2
V: TRBV20-1
length: 18
J: TRBJ2-3
size: -
CDR3: CSARPPPWRERVSDTQYF
DNA: TGCAGTGCTAGACCACCCCCATGGCGGGAGAGGGTATCCGATACGCAGTATTTT

D: -
V: TRBV6-4
length: 13
J: TRBJ1-2
size: -
CDR3: CASSPSLNYGYTF
DNA: TGTGCCAGCAGCCCCTCCCTAAACTATGGCTACACCTTC

D: TRBD1
V: TRBV4-2
length: 16
J: TRBJ2-7
size: -
CDR3: CASSQQGAGHSYEQYF
DNA: TGTGCCAGCAGCCAACAGGGGGCGGGTCACTCCTACGAGCAGTACTTC

D: TRBD1
V: TRBV7-9
length: 19
J: TRBJ2-2
size: -
CDR3: CASSLRTDRDDPNTGELFF
DNA: TGTGCCAGCAGCCTCCGGACGGACAGGGACGACCCGAACACCGGGGAGCTGTTTTTT

D: -
V: TRBV3-1
length: 15
J: TRBJ2-7
size: -
CDR3: CASSQGSYGRNEQYF
DNA: TGTGCCAGCAGCCAAGGATCCTATGGAAGGAACGAGCAGTACTTC

D: -
V: TRBV5-1
length: 13
J: TRBJ2-4
size: -
CDR3: CASGYPGQGEQYF
DNA: TGCGCCAGCGGTTATCCGGGACAAGGGGAACAGTACTTC

D: -
V: TRBV5-1
length: 14
J: TRBJ1-5
size: -
CDR3: CASAPDSPNQPQHF
DNA: TGCGCCAGCGCACCCGACAGTCCCAATCAGCCCCAGCATTTT

D: TRBD1
V: TRBV27
length: 17
J: TRBJ2-5
size: -
CDR3: CASSSQPGQVRQETQYF
DNA: TGTGCCAGCAGTTCCCAACCGGGACAGGTCCGCCAAGAGACCCAGTACTTC

D: TRBD1
V: TRBV11-2
length: 15
J: TRBJ1-2
size: -
CDR3: CASSSVRGRNYGYTF
DNA: TGTGCCAGCAGCTCCGTCAGGGGGCGAAACTATGGCTACACCTTC

D: TRBD2
V: TRBV20-1
length: 19
J: TRBJ2-1
size: -
CDR3: CSARSKGLAGGPSYNEQFF
DNA: TGCAGTGCTAGATCGAAGGGACTAGCGGGAGGGCCGTCCTACAATGAGCAGTTCTTC

D: TRBD1
V: TRBV20-1
length: 14
J: TRBJ1-1
size: few
CDR3: CSARDPDRKKEAFF
DNA: TGCAGTGCTAGAGACCCGGACAGGAAAAAAGAAGCTTTCTTT

D: -
V: TRBV6-8
length: 16
J: TRBJ2-7
size: -
CDR3: CASSWRFCSLTYEQYF
DNA: TGTGCCAGCAGTTGGCGCTTTTGCTCCCTAACCTACGAGCAGTACTTC

D: -
V: TRBV11-2
length: 14
J: TRBJ2-3
size: few
CDR3: CASSPRRGRDTQYF
DNA: TGTGCCAGCAGCCCTAGAAGGGGGAGGGATACGCAGTATTTT

D: -
V: TRBV12-3/TRBV12-4
length: 12
J: TRBJ1-4
size: few
CDR3: CASSPSAGKLFF
DNA: TGTGCCAGCAGTCCAAGCGCCGGAAAACTGTTTTTT

D: TRBD2
V: TRBV7-2
length: 15
J: TRBJ2-5
size: -
CDR3: CASSNSGGAGKTQYF
DNA: TGTGCCAGTAGCAATAGCGGGGGGGCCGGAAAGACCCAGTACTTC

D: TRBD2
V: TRBV5-1
length: 16
J: TRBJ2-1
size: -
CDR3: CASSPLLAVSYNEQFF
DNA: TGCGCCAGCAGCCCATTACTAGCGGTCTCCTACAATGAGCAGTTCTTC

D: -
V: TRBV30
length: 14
J: TRBJ1-1
size: -
CDR3: CAWSVRMENTEAFF
DNA: TGTGCCTGGAGTGTACGGATGGAGAACACTGAAGCTTTCTTT

D: -
V: TRBV25-1
length: 13
J: TRBJ2-7
size: -
CDR3: CASSEHGDSRQYF
DNA: TGTGCCAGCAGTGAACACGGCGACAGCCGTCAGTACTTC

D: TRBD1
V: TRBV9
length: 16
J: TRBJ2-7
size: -
CDR3: CASSLTTGTGVGEQYF
DNA: TGTGCCAGCAGCCTTACCACCGGGACAGGGGTTGGCGAGCAGTACTTC

D: TRBD2
V: TRBV6-5
length: 18
J: TRBJ2-6
size: -
CDR3: CASSHQGSGVAGANVLTF
DNA: TGTGCCAGCAGTCACCAGGGTAGCGGGGTGGCTGGGGCCAACGTCCTGACTTTC

D: TRBD1
V: TRBV10-2
length: 14
J: TRBJ2-7
size: -
CDR3: CASKRDRGSYEQYF
DNA: TGCGCCAGCAAACGGGACAGGGGTTCCTACGAGCAGTACTTC

D: TRBD2
V: TRBV3-1
length: 17
J: TRBJ2-1
size: -
CDR3: CASRGTSGRGPYNEQFF
DNA: TGTGCCAGCCGGGGGACTAGCGGGAGGGGACCCTACAATGAGCAGTTCTTC

D: TRBD2
V: TRBV10-3
length: 18
J: TRBJ2-1
size: -
CDR3: CAISESVGLAGEEDEQFF
DNA: TGTGCCATCAGTGAGTCGGTAGGACTAGCGGGAGAGGAGGATGAGCAGTTCTTC

D: -
V: TRBV5-1
length: 14
J: TRBJ1-1
size: -
CDR3: CASSVQGRDTEAFF
DNA: TGCGCCAGCAGCGTACAGGGACGCGACACTGAAGCTTTCTTT

D: -
V: TRBV9
length: 14
J: TRBJ2-2
size: -
CDR3: CASSRQTRPGELFF
DNA: TGTGCCAGCAGCCGCCAAACTAGACCCGGGGAGCTGTTTTTT

D: TRBD1
V: TRBV5-1
length: 15
J: TRBJ1-2
size: few
CDR3: CASSVRTGVGYGYTF
DNA: TGCGCCAGCAGCGTAAGGACAGGGGTTGGCTATGGCTACACCTTC

D: -
V: TRBV20-1
length: 14
J: TRBJ2-1
size: few
CDR3: CSARPGTSYNEQFF
DNA: TGCAGTGCTAGACCGGGTACCTCCTACAATGAGCAGTTCTTC

D: -
V: TRBV11-2
length: 14
J: TRBJ2-2
size: -
CDR3: CASSQGLTTGELFF
DNA: TGTGCCAGCAGCCAGGGACTCACCACCGGGGAGCTGTTTTTT

D: -
V: TRBV5-1
length: 14
J: TRBJ2-7
size: -
CDR3: CASSKDFQTYEQYF
DNA: TGCGCCTCCAGTAAGGATTTTCAGACCTACGAGCAGTACTTC

D: TRBD2
V: TRBV27
length: 18
J: TRBJ2-1
size: -
CDR3: CASRFLGLAGTSYNEQFF
DNA: TGTGCCAGCAGATTTCTGGGACTAGCGGGGACCTCCTACAATGAGCAGTTCTTC

D: -
V: TRBV20-1
length: 15
J: TRBJ2-3
size: few
CDR3: CSARARTGSTDTQYF
DNA: TGCAGTGCTAGAGCCAGGACTGGGAGCACAGATACGCAGTATTTT

D: -
V: TRBV12-3/TRBV12-4
length: 13
J: TRBJ2-1
size: -
CDR3: CASRASGGGEQFF
DNA: TGTGCCAGCAGAGCGTCAGGGGGGGGTGAGCAGTTCTTC

D: -
V: TRBV5-1
length: 14
J: TRBJ2-3
size: -
CDR3: CASSPGGPGDTQYF
DNA: TGCGCCAGCAGCCCCGGGGGGCCGGGGGATACGCAGTATTTT

D: -
V: TRBV7-9
length: 15
J: TRBJ2-5
size: -
CDR3: CAGTTRTEPQETQYF
DNA: TGTGCCGGCACTACACGGACAGAACCACAAGAGACCCAGTACTTC

D: -
V: TRBV20-1
length: 12
J: TRBJ2-1
size: -
CDR3: CSANSPWGEQFF
DNA: TGCAGTGCCAACTCCCCCTGGGGTGAGCAGTTCTTC